The 27 T cell receptor beta chains in this list originate from one sample, sequenced in a study of Ad26.COV2.S vaccination and SARS-CoV-2 variants. Profiled with immunoSEQ multiplex PCR; TCRdb holds only in-frame clones, not every one. The table includes hundreds of thousands of clones, around nine tenths detected once. The treatment is: some 20 received Ad26.COV2.S at low or high dose, single or two shots; 5 received placebo; per-sample allocation not given. The samples were gathered on day 63 after the first injection of vaccine or placebo. The sample consisted of peripheral blood, taken in a trial of Ad26.COV2.S vaccine versus placebo. These TCRs come from a person between 18 and 65 years old who received the Ad26.COV2.S COVID-19 vaccine or a placebo.

This clone was observed once. V and J are TRBV4-2 and TRBJ2-3, with D perhaps matching TRBD2 (5 bases). Trimming stripped 1 base from V and 0 bases from J, with 8 bases between. This CDR3 spans 15 amino acids. The germline V gene encodes CDR1 LGHNA and CDR2 YNFKEQ. CDR3 bases: TGTGCCAGCAGCCAAGCGAGGACTAGCACAGATACGCAGTATTTT. Residues: CASSQARTSTDTQYF.

CDR3 amino acids: CASQLTTNSPLHF. CDR3 DNA: TGTGCCAGTCAATTAACTACCAATTCACCCCTCCACTTT. The V and J genes are TRBV12-3 or TRBV12-4 and TRBJ1-6; D gene unclear. V was pared by 9 bases and J by 7 bases, with 13 bases between. CDR3 length: 13 residues.

The chain combines TRBV6-5 with TRBJ1-2, with TRBD1 as a possible D gene (6 bases). CDR3 size: 13 residues. Looked up from germline, CDR1 is MNHEY and CDR2 is SVGAGI. The V end was cut by 4 bases, the J end by 4 bases, with 10 bases between. The CDR3 sequence is CASSSGVTYGYTF. The CDR3 DNA follows: TGTGCCAGCAGTTCAGGGGTTACCTATGGCTACACCTTC.

The chain is built from TRBV4-1 and TRBJ2-1; 9 bases align to TRBD1. This CDR3 is 15 amino acids long. Germline V gene lookup returns CDR1 MGHRA and CDR2 YSYEKL. V shed 2 bases and J 3 bases; nucleotides not matched to a gene: 2. The CDR3 region has the DNA TGCGCCAGCAGCCAAAACAGGGGGCTCTACAATGAGCAGTTCTTC. Translation: CASSQNRGLYNEQFF.

The chain employs TRBV12-3 or TRBV12-4 and TRBJ1-2; D remains unclear. V gave up 5 bases and J gave up 4 bases, with 11 bases separating them. The CDR3 is 13 amino acids. The CDR3 DNA reads as TGTGCCAGCAGTCTGGGCCTAGGCTATGGCTACACCTTC. Amino acid sequence: CASSLGLGYGYTF.

The CDR3 loop reads CASSPTGGENYGYTF. DNA of the CDR3: TGTGCCAGCTCACCAACGGGGGGCGAAAACTATGGCTACACCTTC. The genes are TRBV18 and TRBJ1-2, with D possibly TRBD1 on 6 matching bases. Germline assignment: CDR1 KGHSH and CDR2 LQKENI. The CDR3 has 15 amino acids. The V end lost 2 bases, the J end lost 2 bases, and 12 bases lay between the germline ends.

The rearrangement uses TRBV12-3 or TRBV12-4 and TRBJ1-1, with 8 bases lining up with TRBD1. The CDR3 consists of 13 residues. V was clipped by 5 bases and J by 7 bases; unmatched bases: 6. The CDR3 spells CASSPGQGYEAFF. The CDR3 DNA sequence: TGTGCCAGCAGTCCAGGACAGGGATATGAAGCTTTCTTT.

The genes are TRBV9 and TRBJ2-1; D is possibly TRBD1 (5 bases). V was cut by 0 bases and J by 5 bases, with 9 bases left in between. The CDR3 extends over 14 amino acids. Germline loops: CDR1 SGDLS, CDR2 YYNGEE. In DNA form, the CDR3 reads TGTGCCAGCAGCGTAGGGGGCTACGACAATGAGCAGTTCTTC. It translates to CASSVGGYDNEQFF.

V and J are TRBV30 and TRBJ1-5; TRBD1 matches 7 bases. The CDR3 runs 17 residues. V lost 2 bases and J lost 7; bases outside the gene matches: 17. From germline, CDR1 is GTSNPN and CDR2 SVGIG (reference sequence). CDR3 DNA sequence: TGTGCCTGGAGTTCCGGGGTATACAGGGGTCAGAGGCAGCCCCAGCATTTT. This translates into CAWSSGVYRGQRQPQHF.

This clone was counted a single time. CDR3 protein: CASRSDRLNTGELFF. CDR3 nucleotide sequence: TGTGCCAGCAGATCAGACAGGCTTAACACCGGGGAGCTGTTTTTT. The V call is TRBV2, the J call TRBJ2-2, with a tentative D call TRBD1 (6 bases). The CDR3 extends over 15 amino acids. V was trimmed by 6 bases and J by 2 bases, leaving 13 bases between them. The V gene's germline CDR1 is SNHLY and CDR2 FYNNEI. Complete variable domain (other parts from reference TRBV2 and TRBJ2-2): EPEVTQTPSHQVTQMGQEVILRCVPISNHLYFYWYRQILGQKVEFLVSFYNNEISEKSEIFDDQFSVERPDGSNFTLKIRSTKLEDSAMYFCASRSDRLNTGELFFGEGSRLTVL.

The genes are TRBV27 and TRBJ1-1, with TRBD1 matching 7 bases. The CDR3 extends over 16 amino acids. J lost 0 bases, V lost 5 bases, and 9 bases had no gene match. In germline, CDR1 is MNHEY, CDR2 SMNVEV (reference sequence). For the CDR3, the DNA is TGTGCCAGCAGTGTCCGACAGGGTGCTATGAACACTGAAGCTTTCTTT. Translated, it gives CASSVRQGAMNTEAFF.

This chain links TRBV30 with TRBJ1-1; D gene uncertain. CDR3 size: 13 residues. The germline V and J ends were trimmed by 2 bases and 3 bases, with 10 bases remaining between them. The germline gives CDR1 GTSNPN, CDR2 SVGIG (reference sequence). In DNA form, the CDR3 reads TGTGCCTGGAGTCCCACGGACCACACTGAAGCTTTCTTT. Encoded protein: CAWSPTDHTEAFF.

The J gene is TRBJ2-5, the V gene TRBV27, with TRBD2 identical over 7 bases. V lost 4 bases to trimming and J lost 2 bases; unmatched junction nucleotides: 7. The CDR3 consists of 15 residues. CDR1 is MNHEY and CDR2 is SMNVEV in the germline V gene (reference sequence). CDR3 sequence: CASSSFWEGQETQYF. CDR3 DNA: TGTGCCAGCAGTTCCTTTTGGGAGGGACAAGAGACCCAGTACTTC.

The V call is TRBV7-6, the J call TRBJ2-5; D possibly corresponds to TRBD2 (6 bases). CDR1 and CDR2 (germline): SGHVS, FNYEAQ. The CDR3 covers 16 residues. Trimming left V 6 bases short and J 5 bases short, with 22 bases between. CDR3 sequence reads: CASRQATGGGGETQYF. The DNA of the CDR3 is TGTGCCAGCAGACAAGCTACCGGGGGAGGAGGGGAGACCCAGTACTTC.

This sequence joins TRBV7-2 and TRBJ1-4; TRBD1 matches at 7 bases. This CDR3 contains 16 residues. Germline V gene data show CDR1 as SGHTA and CDR2 as FQGNSA. Trimming at V came to 2 bases and at J to 2 bases, leaving 5 bases not matched to a gene. This CDR3 reads CASSLNPGQTNEKLFF. Written as DNA, the CDR3 is TGTGCCAGCAGCTTAAATCCGGGACAGACTAATGAAAAACTGTTTTTT.

This sequence joins TRBV30 and TRBJ1-2; possibly TRBD1 for D (5 bases). Trimming removed 3 bases from V and 8 bases from J, with 19 bases in between. CDR3 length: 14 residues. Germline CDR1 GTSNPN, CDR2 SVGIG (reference sequence). DNA of the CDR3: TGTGCCTGGAGAAGGGGCCTGGCCGGGGAAGGCTACACCTTC. Protein product: CAWRRGLAGEGYTF.

This sequence joins TRBV12-3 or TRBV12-4 and TRBJ1-2; TRBD1 matches at 12 bases. Trimming cost V 6 bases and J 8 bases; bases outside gene matches: 4. CDR3 length: 13 residues. The CDR3 loop reads CASRGTGGRGYTF. The DNA of the CDR3 is TGTGCCAGCAGAGGGACAGGGGGCAGAGGCTACACCTTC.

The V call is TRBV19, the J call TRBJ1-1; perhaps TRBD1 as D (6 bases). This CDR3 is built from 17 residues. CDR1 is LNHDA and CDR2 is SQIVND in the germline V gene (reference sequence). The V end was cut by 2 bases, the J end by 1 base, with 17 bases between. Here the CDR3 DNA reads TGTGCCAGTAGTATATTAATAATTGGGGGCAAGAACACTGAAGCTTTCTTT. Translating it yields CASSILIIGGKNTEAFF.

This clone was seen only once. CDR3 sequence: CASSPPGQGASRPGANVLTF. The CDR3 DNA is TGTGCCAGCAGCCCACCCGGGCAGGGGGCATCTCGGCCTGGGGCCAACGTCCTGACTTTC. This chain uses TRBV27 with TRBJ2-6; 8 positions match TRBD1. CDR3 length equals 20 residues. Germline CDR1 and CDR2: MNHEY and SMNVEV (reference sequence). The V and J ends lost 6 bases and 2 bases, in that order; junction bases with no gene match: 18.

With respect to this clone: The same CDR3 also results from other DNA sequences found in this sample. The CDR3 sequence: CASSAGTVNTEAFF. For the CDR3, the DNA is TGTGCCAGCAGCGCCGGGACAGTGAACACTGAAGCTTTCTTT. The chain employs TRBV9 and TRBJ1-1, with 7 nucleotides matching TRBD1. Trimming cost V 3 bases and J 0 bases; bases outside gene matches: 2. Germline values: CDR1 SGDLS, CDR2 YYNGEE. CDR3 length: 14 residues.

This chain joins TRBV7-9 and TRBJ1-2; D call uncertain. V was cut by 1 base and J by 0 bases, with 9 bases left in between. The V gene's germline CDR1 is SEHNR and CDR2 FQNEAQ (reference sequence). This CDR3 is 15 amino acids long. In DNA form, the CDR3 reads TGTGCCAGCAGCTTAGATACAGCCTCTAACTATGGCTACACCTTC. Its translation: CASSLDTASNYGYTF. Filled out from reference TRBV7-9 and TRBJ1-2, the complete variable domain reads DTGVSQNPRHKITKRGQNVTFRCDPISEHNRLYWYRQTLGQGPEFLTYFQNEAQLEKSRLLSDRFSAERPKGSFSTLEIQRTEQGDSAMYLCASSLDTASNYGYTFGSGTRLTVV.

The chain is built from TRBV9 and TRBJ2-2; tentatively, D is TRBD1 (5 bases). This CDR3 is 12 amino acids long. V dropped 3 bases and J dropped 9 bases, with 9 bases sitting between them. Germline CDR1 reads SGDLS; CDR2 reads YYNGEE. The CDR3 DNA reads TGTGCCAGCAGCGCTAACAGGAGGGAGCTGTTTTTT. Translating gives CASSANRRELFF. The whole variable domain, remainder taken from reference TRBV9 and TRBJ2-2, is DSGVTQTPKHLITATGQRVTLRCSPRSGDLSVYWYQQSLDQGLQFLIQYYNGEERAKGNILERFSAQQFPDLHSELNLSSLELGDSALYFCASSANRRELFFGEGSRLTVL.

V and J are TRBV11-2 and TRBJ1-1, with TRBD1 matching over 7 bases. The germline CDR1 and CDR2 sequences are SGHAT and FQNNGV. V shed 1 base and J 5 bases; nucleotides not matched to a gene: 7. The CDR3 sequence is 15 residues long. The CDR3 protein is CASSLVGTVLTEAFF. CDR3 DNA sequence: TGTGCCAGCAGCTTAGTAGGGACAGTCTTAACTGAAGCTTTCTTT.

DNA of the CDR3: TGTGCCAGCCGGACAGGGGGCTCCGAGCAGTACTTC. It specifies CASRTGGSEQYF. The rearrangement uses TRBV19 and TRBJ2-7; 11 nucleotides align to TRBD1. The CDR3 consists of 12 residues. Trimming took 9 bases from V and 6 from J; bases not matched to a gene: 4. CDR1 LNHDA and CDR2 SQIVND come from the germline V gene (reference sequence).

The chain recombines TRBV27 with TRBJ1-2; D might be TRBD1 (6 bases). The CDR3 loop spans 14 amino acids. Trimming shortened V by 5 bases and J by 7 bases, and 17 bases separated the two germline ends. Germline V gene data show CDR1 as MNHEY and CDR2 as SMNVEV (reference sequence). CDR3 residues: CASSPTQGYSGYTF. The CDR3 DNA sequence: TGTGCCAGCAGTCCAACTCAGGGGTACTCTGGCTACACCTTC.

The chain has TRBV9 and TRBJ1-1; D is unclear. The CDR3 sequence is 14 residues long. Trimming shortened V by 0 bases and J by 1 base, and 7 bases separated the two germline ends. Germline CDR1 is SGDLS and CDR2 is YYNGEE. For the CDR3, the DNA is TGTGCCAGCAGCGTAGAGCCAAAGAACACTGAAGCTTTCTTT. Protein sequence: CASSVEPKNTEAFF.

This clone was found many times. The rearrangement uses TRBV5-5 and TRBJ1-5, with TRBD1 as a possible D gene (6 bases). This CDR3 contains 15 residues. V shed 4 bases and J shed 5 bases, with 16 bases lying between them. Germline assignment: CDR1 SGHKS and CDR2 YYEKEE (reference sequence). The CDR3 nucleotides read TGTGCCAGCAGCCTACAACAGGGACTAGATCAGCCCCAGCATTTT. Protein sequence: CASSLQQGLDQPQHF.